This paragraph covers one TCR beta chain sequence. Using immunoSEQ multiplex PCR, the repertoire was profiled, and TCRdb retains in-frame clones only, with some absent. The sample lists tens of thousands of clones; about 95% were seen once. This sample was included in a study of control samples from healthy donors and cancer patients. Germline V gene lookup returns CDR1 MDHEN and CDR2 SYDVKM. This CDR3 has 13 amino acids. The V gene lost 6 bases and the J gene lost 2 bases, with 10 bases spanning the gap. The sequence derives from a man aged 25-45 years in good health. This chain joins TRBV28 and TRBJ1-2; D remains unclear. Sequencing was performed on blood. The CDR3 nucleotides read TGTGCCAGCAGACCTGGACGGAACTATGGCTACACCTTC. Its protein is CASRPGRNYGYTF.